What follows are 28 T cell receptor beta chains derived from one specimen sequenced in a study of blood T cell repertoires in COVID-19. Assay: immunoSEQ multiplex PCR; the TCRdb copy retains only in-frame clones and omits some. Among some 170,000 clones, approximately 80% were seen once, and the ten largest hold about 10%. Specimen: peripheral blood. These receptor sequences come from a woman older than 75 with active or convalescent COVID-19.

This clone has just a few counts. The chain recombines TRBV7-3 with TRBJ2-5; 8 bases are a match to TRBD1. This CDR3 has 13 residues. V lost 5 bases to trimming and J lost 3 bases; unmatched junction nucleotides: 2. Germline assignment: CDR1 SGHTA and CDR2 FQGTGA. CDR3 amino acids: CASSRGQEETQYF. CDR3 DNA sequence: TGTGCCAGCAGCCGGGGACAGGAAGAGACCCAGTACTTC. Supplemented by reference TRBV7-3 and TRBJ2-5, the full variable domain reads GAGVSQTPSNKVTEKGKYVELRCDPISGHTALYWYRQSLGQGPEFLIYFQGTGAADDSGLPNDRFFAVRPEGSVSTLKIQRTERGDSAVYLCASSRGQEETQYFGPGTRLLVL.

The chain has TRBV6-6 and TRBJ2-2, with D tentatively TRBD2 (5 bases). Looked up from germline, CDR1 is MNHNY and CDR2 is SVGAGI (reference sequence). V dropped 7 bases and J dropped 2 bases, with 14 bases sitting between them. CDR3 length: 15 residues. As DNA, the CDR3 is TGTGCCAGCATCCCCCGGGGTCGAAACACCGGGGAGCTGTTTTTT. Its translation is CASIPRGRNTGELFF.

The CDR3 here is CAISESDRIFPIQYF. CDR3 in DNA: TGTGCCATCAGTGAGTCCGACAGGATATTTCCCATCCAGTACTTC. This chain uses TRBV10-3 with TRBJ2-7, with D possibly matching TRBD1 (6 bases). Germline V gene data show CDR1 as ENHRY and CDR2 as SYGVKD. This CDR3 has 15 residues. Trimming removed 0 bases at V and 10 bases at J, with 19 bases between.

V gene TRBV30 combines with J gene TRBJ1-1; a possible D gene is TRBD1 (5 bases). The CDR3 runs 14 residues. Between the trimmed V and J ends, which lost 2 bases and 4 bases, there was a span of 14 bases. Germline loops: CDR1 GTSNPN, CDR2 SVGIG (reference sequence). In nucleotides, the CDR3 is TGTGCCTGGAGTCACCCCGGCGGGGGCACTGAAGCTTTCTTT. This sequence encodes CAWSHPGGGTEAFF.

In its sample, this clone was seen once. This chain connects TRBV10-1 to TRBJ1-1, with D possibly being TRBD1 (5 bases). Germline assignment: CDR1 WNHNN and CDR2 SYGVQD (reference sequence). The CDR3 totals 14 residues. The V end was cut by 0 bases, the J end by 4 bases, with 9 bases between. The CDR3, as DNA: TGCGCCAGCAGTGAGTCGGGGGGGACCACTGAAGCTTTCTTT. This gives the protein CASSESGGTTEAFF.

This chain links TRBV6-5 with TRBJ1-6, with D perhaps matching TRBD1 (6 bases). From germline, CDR1 is MNHEY and CDR2 SVGAGI. V gave up 5 bases and J gave up 10 bases, with 18 bases separating them. The length of the CDR3 is 15 residues. CDR3 sequence reads: CASSLQGPGGSPLHF. The CDR3 nucleotides are TGTGCCAGCAGTCTACAGGGCCCAGGTGGGTCACCCCTCCACTTT.

In its sample, this clone was seen once. The chain couples TRBV6-5 to TRBJ1-2; D possibly corresponds to TRBD1 (6 bases). The germline V gene encodes CDR1 MNHEY and CDR2 SVGAGI. V dropped 1 base and J dropped 3 bases, with 15 bases sitting between them. This CDR3 has 16 amino acids. Here the CDR3 reads CASSYLNNRVDYGYTF. The CDR3 coding sequence is TGTGCCAGCAGTTACTTAAATAACAGGGTCGACTATGGCTACACCTTC.

This clone was seen a single time. The V and J genes are TRBV20-1 and TRBJ1-2; D is unclear. Germline V lookup: CDR1 DFQATT, CDR2 SNEGSKA (reference sequence). This CDR3 is 10 amino acids long. V lost 6 bases and J lost 8, with 10 bases in between. CDR3 residues: CSALVGGYTF. The CDR3 region has the DNA TGCAGTGCCCTAGTCGGCGGCTACACCTTC.

The chain combines TRBV6-5 with TRBJ1-4; a weak D match, TRBD1 (6 bases). The CDR3 has 13 amino acids. Deletions cut 10 bases from V and 5 bases from J, with 14 bases between. CDR1 and CDR2 from the germline V gene are MNHEY and SVGAGI. CDR3 in amino acids: CAIRTALNEKLFF. The CDR3 bases are TGTGCCATTCGGACAGCGCTAAATGAAAAACTGTTTTTT.

The rearrangement uses TRBV6-6 and TRBJ1-1, with D unclear. Trimming removed 5 bases at V and 8 bases at J, with 9 bases between. This CDR3 is built from 11 residues. CDR1 and CDR2 from the germline V gene are MNHNY and SVGAGI (reference sequence). The CDR3 coding sequence is TGTGCCAGCAGTAACGGGAGAGAAGCTTTCTTT. This gives the protein CASSNGREAFF.

The rearrangement links TRBV6-5 to TRBJ1-4, with 9 bases fitting TRBD1. The J segment lost 7 bases and the V segment lost 6 bases, leaving 9 bases of the junction unmatched. CDR1 MNHEY and CDR2 SVGAGI come from the germline V gene. The length of the CDR3 is 15 residues. CDR3 nucleotides: TGTGCCAGCAGGATAGCCTGGACAGGGGCTGAAAAACTGTTTTTT. It specifies CASRIAWTGAEKLFF.

This sequence joins TRBV27 and TRBJ1-2; TRBD1 might be the D (5 bases). This CDR3 has 15 residues. Trimming pared 2 bases from V and 13 bases from J, leaving 23 bases between. Per germline, CDR1 MNHEY and CDR2 SMNVEV (reference sequence). In DNA form, the CDR3 reads TGTGCCAGCAGTTTAGACGGGGGATCCAGTGTTAGCTGCACCTTC. It encodes CASSLDGGSSVSCTF.

This clone was observed once. This chain uses TRBV18 with TRBJ1-1; D might be TRBD1 (5 bases). From germline, CDR1 is KGHSH and CDR2 LQKENI. Trimming cost V 2 bases and J 7 bases, with 17 bases left between them. CDR3 size: 15 residues. The DNA for the CDR3 is TGTGCCAGCTCACCAAAGTCCGGGGGGTTCAGTGAAGCTTTCTTT. Its translation: CASSPKSGGFSEAFF.

The rearrangement joins TRBV29-1 to TRBJ1-2, with a tentative D call TRBD1 (5 bases). Germline CDR1 SQVTM, CDR2 ANQGSEA. V was clipped by 1 base and J by 4 bases, with 13 bases between them. CDR3 length equals 14 residues. DNA for the CDR3: TGCAGCGTTGAAGGCCAGGGAGGAGGCTATGGCTACACCTTC. It is translated as CSVEGQGGGYGYTF.

The V call is TRBV29-1, the J call TRBJ2-2; 11 bases match TRBD2. Germline-derived CDR1 and CDR2 are SQVTM and ANQGSEA. V lost 8 bases to trimming and J lost 7 bases; unmatched junction nucleotides: 12. The CDR3 sequence is 15 residues long. Written as DNA, the CDR3 is TGCAGCAGTGGGTTAGCGGGGGGGGTCGGCGGGGAGCTGTTTTTT. Translated: CSSGLAGGVGGELFF.

This chain connects TRBV19 to TRBJ1-1; D gene unclear. The germline CDR1 and CDR2 sequences are LNHDA and SQIVND (reference sequence). V lost 4 bases to trimming and J lost 1 base, with 13 bases between them. The CDR3 contains 15 residues. The CDR3 loop is CASSSHGRTNTEAFF. CDR3 nucleotides: TGTGCCAGTAGTAGTCATGGGAGGACGAACACTGAAGCTTTCTTT.

V usage is TRBV11-2 and J usage is TRBJ1-2, with 10 bases fitting TRBD1. The J segment lost 4 bases and the V segment lost 6 bases, leaving 8 bases of the junction unmatched. The germline gives CDR1 SGHAT, CDR2 FQNNGV. CDR3 size: 15 residues. The CDR3 sequence: CASRPSGTGAYGYTF. CDR3 in DNA: TGTGCCAGCAGACCATCCGGGACAGGGGCCTATGGCTACACCTTC.

The V gene is TRBV11-3, the J gene TRBJ2-6; TRBD1 aligns across 11 bases. Germline-derived CDR1 and CDR2 are SGHNT and YENEEA. The CDR3 is 17 amino acids. V lost 5 bases and J lost 4; bases outside the gene matches: 7. The CDR3 coding sequence is TGTGCCAGCAGCGCCGGACAGGGGGCGCCGGGGGCCAACGTCCTGACTTTC. It encodes CASSAGQGAPGANVLTF.

The gene calls are TRBV6-5 and TRBJ1-2; possibly TRBD1 for D (6 bases). CDR1 MNHEY and CDR2 SVGAGI come from the germline V gene. V was pared by 7 bases and J by 6 bases, with 15 bases between. CDR3 length: 13 residues. The CDR3, as DNA: TGTGCCAGCACTAATTACAGGGTGGATGGCTACACCTTC. Its translation: CASTNYRVDGYTF.

V and J are TRBV10-2 and TRBJ2-3; D is perhaps TRBD1 (5 bases). V was clipped by 3 bases and J by 2 bases, with 12 bases between them. Germline V lookup: CDR1 WSHSY, CDR2 SAAADI. This CDR3 contains 15 residues. CDR3 sequence: CASSDQGRDTDTQYF. As DNA, the CDR3 is TGCGCCAGCAGTGACCAGGGAAGGGACACAGATACGCAGTATTTT.

The V gene is TRBV11-3, the J gene TRBJ2-2; D ambiguous. V lost 1 base and J 1 base, leaving 7 bases between the germline ends. The V gene's germline CDR1 is SGHNT and CDR2 YENEEA. This CDR3 is built from 15 residues. Here the CDR3 reads CASSLGQQNTGELFF. CDR3 sequence (DNA): TGTGCCAGCAGCTTAGGACAACAGAACACCGGGGAGCTGTTTTTT.

The chain links TRBV5-6 to TRBJ1-2; TRBD1 aligns across 10 bases. The trim removed 4 bases at V and 12 bases at J, leaving 6 bases unmatched. CDR3 size: 12 residues. Per the germline V gene, CDR1 is SGHDT and CDR2 is YYEEEE. DNA of the CDR3: TGTGCCAGCAGCACGGGACAGGGGAGAAACACCTTC. It specifies CASSTGQGRNTF. Combining the CDR3 with reference TRBV5-6 and TRBJ1-2 gives the whole variable domain DAGVTQSPTHLIKTRGQQVTLRCSPKSGHDTVSWYQQALGQGPQFIFQYYEEEERQRGNFPDRFSGHQFPNYSSELNVNALLLGDSALYLCASSTGQGRNTFGSGTRLTVV.

The genes are TRBV27 and TRBJ1-6; a possible D gene is TRBD1 (6 bases). CDR1 is MNHEY, CDR2 SMNVEV, per germline (reference sequence). CDR3 length equals 15 residues. The germline V and J ends were trimmed by 10 bases and 10 bases, with 23 bases remaining between them. CDR3 residues: CATAQGLEFRSPLHF. CDR3 DNA sequence: TGTGCCACCGCTCAGGGGTTAGAGTTTAGATCACCCCTCCACTTT.

The genes are TRBV27 and TRBJ1-5, with TRBD1 as a possible D gene (5 bases). The CDR3 is 13 amino acids. Germline V gene lookup returns CDR1 MNHEY and CDR2 SMNVEV (reference sequence). Trimming removed 3 bases from V and 7 bases from J, with 10 bases in between. The CDR3 bases are TGTGCCAGCAGTTTGTGGGGCCCCCAGCCCCAGCATTTT. It is translated as CASSLWGPQPQHF.

The chain employs TRBV10-3 and TRBJ2-1; D unclear. The CDR3 is 11 residues long. Trimming took 4 bases from V and 5 from J, leaving 3 bases between them. CDR1 and CDR2 from the germline V gene are ENHRY and SYGVKD. The CDR3 nucleotides are TGTGCCATCAGTGGAGACAATGAGCAGTTCTTC. It encodes CAISGDNEQFF.

This clone was seen a handful of times. The chain combines TRBV7-2 with TRBJ1-5; 10 nucleotides align to TRBD1. The CDR3 contains 15 residues. Germline lookup yields CDR1 SGHTA and CDR2 FQGNSA. Germline trimming cut 3 bases from V and 7 bases from J; bases unmatched to any gene: 6. CDR3 amino acids: CASSLGQGRGQPQHF. The CDR3 coding sequence is TGTGCCAGCAGCTTGGGACAGGGGCGGGGACAGCCCCAGCATTTT.

In its sample, this clone was seen a few times. This chain joins TRBV27 and TRBJ2-2; D is possibly TRBD2 (5 bases). This CDR3 comprises 15 residues. Germline CDR1 reads MNHEY; CDR2 reads SMNVEV (reference sequence). Trimming cost V 4 bases and J 4 bases, with 13 bases left between them. CDR3 DNA: TGTGCCAGCAGTTCCCATTCGGGGATCACCGGGGAGCTGTTTTTT. Encoded protein: CASSSHSGITGELFF.

The table lists this clone with a few counts. The chain uses TRBV2 and TRBJ2-7, with 8 bases fitting TRBD1. This CDR3 comprises 13 residues. Germline assignment: CDR1 SNHLY and CDR2 FYNNEI. V gave up 8 bases and J gave up 0 bases; unmatched junction bases: 3. The CDR3 DNA reads as TGTGCCAGCCAAGACAGGGGCTCCTACGAGCAGTACTTC. Protein product: CASQDRGSYEQYF.